A selection of T cell receptor beta chains follows, all from one sample in a study of T cell changes during pregnancy in multiple sclerosis. Sequencing used immunoSEQ multiplex PCR; TCRdb keeps in-frame clones, though not all of them. This sample yields about 59,000 clones, of which approximately 87% are seen a single time; about 5.2% belongs to the top ten. Sequenced: peripheral blood from another person, used as feeder cells. Receptors originate from a human donor whose cells served as feeder cells for cultures in a pregnancy study. The CDR3 runs from the conserved cysteine through the conserved F or W. D genes are given only for firm matches. Size is omitted from some rows. Given values are once, few, many or a class for expanded clones.

j_call clone_size d_call v_call cdr3_aa cdr3_nt
TRBJ1-1 NA NA TRBV7-9 CASSLAMSSRAFF TGTGCCAGCAGCTTAGCCATGAGTTCGAGAGCTTTCTTT
TRBJ1-6 NA NA TRBV5-1 CASSPSPGYNSPLHF TGCGCCAGCAGCCCTAGCCCAGGGTATAATTCACCCCTCCACTTT
TRBJ1-2 NA TRBD1 TRBV10-3 CAISESDRPYGYTF TGTGCCATCAGTGAGTCGGACAGGCCCTATGGCTACACCTTC
TRBJ1-1 NA TRBD1 TRBV28 CASSSVGTDITEAFF TGTGCCAGCAGTTCGGTGGGGACAGATATCACTGAAGCTTTCTTT
TRBJ1-1 NA NA TRBV6-1 CASRTVSYPPEAFF TGTGCCAGCAGAACCGTTAGTTATCCCCCTGAAGCTTTCTTT
TRBJ1-2 NA NA TRBV30 CAWSEGFGEYGYTF TGTGCCTGGAGTGAAGGATTTGGGGAATATGGCTACACCTTC
TRBJ2-3 NA NA TRBV12-5 CASGLGQGGGTQYF TGTGCTAGTGGTTTGGGGCAGGGGGGTGGTACGCAGTATTTT
TRBJ1-1 NA NA TRBV19 CASGAPMNTEAFF TGTGCCAGTGGGGCTCCTATGAACACTGAAGCTTTCTTT
TRBJ2-7 once TRBD2 TRBV9 CASSATSAYEQYF TGTGCCAGCAGTGCCACTAGCGCCTACGAGCAGTACTTC
TRBJ2-4 NA NA TRBV6-4 CASLGDPFPKNIQYF TGTGCCAGCCTAGGGGACCCATTCCCTAAAAACATTCAGTACTTC
TRBJ1-1 NA NA TRBV25-1 CASSVSRGSTFF TGTGCCAGCAGCGTTTCCAGGGGCTCTACTTTCTTT
TRBJ1-3 NA TRBD1 TRBV6-5 CASDQTGSGNTIYF TGTGCCAGCGACCAGACAGGGTCTGGAAACACCATATATTTT
TRBJ1-1 few TRBD1 TRBV7-3 CASEGTGSTEAFF TGTGCCAGCGAAGGGACAGGGTCCACTGAAGCTTTCTTT
TRBJ2-7 NA NA TRBV30 CAWSPRQTLHF TGTGCCTGGAGTCCACGACAGACCCTGCACTTC
TRBJ2-3 NA NA TRBV2 CASSELAGGVGSLDTQYF TGTGCCAGCAGTGAACTAGCAGGCGGCGTGGGGTCTCTGGATACGCAGTATTTT
TRBJ1-2 NA NA TRBV4-1 CASSQVGGNYGYTF TGCGCCAGCAGCCAAGTAGGAGGCAACTATGGCTACACCTTC
TRBJ2-4 NA TRBD2 TRBV5-6 CASSLLAAKNIQYF TGTGCCAGCAGCTTACTAGCGGCCAAAAACATTCAGTACTTC
TRBJ2-5 NA TRBD2 TRBV6-5 CASSYGLDGPLETQYF TGTGCCAGCAGTTACGGACTAGATGGACCCCTAGAGACCCAGTACTTC
TRBJ1-6 few TRBD1 TRBV28 CASSLAAGGPNSPLHF TGTGCCAGCAGTTTGGCGGCAGGGGGCCCGAATTCACCCCTCCACTTT
TRBJ1-2 NA TRBD1 TRBV7-3 CASSSGQGLDYGYTF TGTGCCAGCAGCTCTGGACAGGGATTGGACTATGGCTACACCTTC
TRBJ2-7 NA TRBD1 TRBV7-9 CASSLGLVLGGHEQYF TGTGCCAGCAGCTTAGGTCTGGTCCTAGGGGGCCACGAGCAGTACTTC
TRBJ2-1 NA NA TRBV5-4 CASRVGYEQFF TGTGCCAGCAGAGTGGGGTATGAGCAGTTCTTC
TRBJ2-7 NA NA TRBV6-5 CASSLRTALSEYEQYF TGTGCCAGCAGTTTGCGGACAGCCCTGAGTGAGTACGAGCAGTACTTC
TRBJ1-1 once NA TRBV7-8 CASSLGGLEAFF TGTGCCAGCAGCTTAGGGGGGCTAGAAGCTTTCTTT
TRBJ2-3 NA TRBD2 TRBV9 CASSATSGGAPTQYF TGTGCCAGCAGCGCGACTAGCGGGGGGGCCCCTACGCAGTATTTT
TRBJ2-3 NA TRBD2 TRBV4-3 CASSQARGADTQYF TGCGCCAGCAGCCAAGCTCGGGGGGCAGATACGCAGTATTTT
TRBJ1-1 NA NA TRBV6-1 CASSESVGGRAFF TGTGCCAGCAGCGAATCGGTGGGAGGCCGAGCTTTCTTT
TRBJ1-2 NA NA TRBV6-5 CATRDPGSYGYTF TGTGCAACTCGGGACCCAGGGAGCTATGGCTACACCTTC
TRBJ1-6 NA NA TRBV6-5 CASSYSARPNSPLHF TGTGCCAGCAGTTACTCCGCCAGGCCGAATTCACCCCTCCACTTT
TRBJ2-1 NA TRBD2 TRBV2 CASRFSGRYNEQFF TGTGCCAGCAGGTTTAGCGGGAGGTACAATGAGCAGTTCTTC
TRBJ1-1 NA NA TRBV6-5 CASSTLGDTEAFF TGTGCCAGCAGTACCCTGGGGGACACTGAAGCTTTCTTT
TRBJ1-2 NA NA TRBV6-1 CASSVTGSSNYGYTF TGTGCCAGCAGTGTAACAGGGTCCTCTAACTATGGCTACACCTTC
TRBJ2-1 NA NA TRBV19 CASSTDTLLLYNEQFF TGTGCCAGTAGTACGGACACCCTCTTACTCTACAATGAGCAGTTCTTC
TRBJ2-7 NA NA TRBV11-2 CASSSATRHPDEQYF TGTGCCAGCAGCTCCGCCACCCGGCATCCCGACGAGCAGTACTTC
TRBJ2-7 once NA TRBV5-1 CASSTDPGTSPYEQYF TGCGCCAGCAGCACAGACCCCGGGACCTCCCCCTACGAGCAGTACTTC
TRBJ1-1 NA NA TRBV4-1 CASSRLGGREVTEAFF TGCGCCAGCAGTAGGTTGGGGGGGCGCGAAGTGACTGAAGCTTTCTTT
TRBJ2-7 once NA TRBV13 CASSLGPQQSPYEQYF TGTGCCAGCAGCTTAGGGCCCCAGCAGAGCCCCTACGAGCAGTACTTC
TRBJ2-5 NA TRBD2 TRBV7-9 CASSLVSIAGEPPKETQYF TGTGCCAGCAGCTTAGTGTCTATAGCGGGAGAGCCCCCCAAGGAGACCCAGTACTTC
TRBJ2-7 NA NA TRBV21-1 CASSKEARAGDGPYEQYF TGTGCCAGCAGCAAAGAGGCTCGGGCGGGGGACGGGCCCTACGAGCAGTACTTC
TRBJ2-5 NA NA TRBV7-6 CASSPNGQIQETQYF TGTGCCAGCAGCCCTAACGGACAGATTCAAGAGACCCAGTACTTC
TRBJ1-5 NA NA TRBV13 CASSLGETGQPQHF TGTGCCAGCAGCTTGGGTGAGACAGGTCAGCCCCAGCATTTT
TRBJ1-1 NA NA TRBV14 CASSQSWQYTEAFF TGTGCCAGCAGCCAAAGTTGGCAGTACACTGAAGCTTTCTTT
TRBJ1-2 NA NA TRBV27 CASSLNGYGYTF TGTGCCAGCAGTTTAAACGGGTATGGCTACACCTTC
TRBJ2-7 NA NA TRBV2 CASSLPPGTPLGYEQYF TGTGCCAGCAGTTTACCCCCTGGGACACCGTTAGGCTACGAGCAGTACTTC
TRBJ2-2 NA NA TRBV11-3 CASSPLRGAGELFF TGTGCCAGCAGCCCCTTGCGGGGCGCCGGGGAGCTGTTTTTT